In this sample, the clone carrying this T cell receptor (beta chain) turned up a few times. Antigen: not known. The sample originates from a study of T-cell reconstitution after alpha-beta-depleted transplantation in children. Study-wide results and limits: At day 60, the high TCRbeta diversity found in some patients originated from recipient T cells and thymic progenitors that had survived.

V was cut by 6 bases and J by 5 bases, with 13 bases left in between. This CDR3 spans 13 amino acids. In germline, CDR1 is LNHDA, CDR2 SQIVND (reference sequence). Preparation of the TCRbeta library involved a method that used unique molecular identifiers. MiXCR was run by TCRdb on the PCR reads, yielding one entry per CDR3 protein. The table has 150,000 to 200,000 distinct CDR3 sequences, around 10% seen once. Sequencing used PBMCs, obtained before TCRalphabeta/CD19-depleted stem cell transplant. The sequence derives from a boy aged 2-9 years with acute myeloid leukemia, due to receive a stem cell transplant. This chain joins TRBV19 and TRBJ1-1; D might be TRBD1 (5 bases). CDR3 sequence (DNA): TGTGCCAGTAGCACTTCAAGGGGAACTGAAGCTTTCTTT. Translating gives CASSTSRGTEAFF.